Listed here is a single TCR beta chain. Its specificity is unknown. V gave up 5 bases and J gave up 0 bases, with 13 bases separating them. CDR1 and CDR2 (germline): MNHEY, SVGAGI. This CDR3 has 15 residues. A second roughly 6 to 11 cycle PCR used barcoded and J-beta primers. A template-switch adaptor containing 12 random nucleotides labeled each cDNA molecule. TCRdb recomputed calls from the 5' RACE reads with MiXCR, one row per CDR3 protein. The top ten clones hold about 4% of a sample with approximately 1.5 million distinct CDR3 sequences, about 42% of them seen once. Every donor provided 7.5 to 10 milliliters of peripheral blood. The data belong to a study of blood T cells in healthy people across ages. General study points: TCR beta diversity, measured per million T cells, fell in a roughly linear way with age. Calculation of diversity from one million T cells yielded estimates considered to be underestimates.

V usage is TRBV6-5 and J usage is TRBJ1-2; D is perhaps TRBD1 (5 bases). Material for sequencing was blood. This clonotype was obtained from a woman in her late teens or twenties in good health. The DNA of the CDR3 is TGTGCCAGCAGTCTCGGCAGGGCAACTAACTATGGCTACACCTTC. Protein: CASSLGRATNYGYTF.